This entry lists 21 T cell receptor beta chains sequenced from one sample in a study of response to subunit inactivated influenza vaccine. MiXCR, run by TCRdb on the RT-PCR reads, gives a single entry per CDR3 protein. The data contain roughly 520,000 distinct CDR3 sequences, less than 30% of them singletons. This specimen was CD4+ T cells sorted from PBMCs, taken roughly 5 days after vaccination. The source is a man over 45 who received an inactivated influenza vaccine.

The rearrangement links TRBV6-2 or TRBV6-3 to TRBJ1-2; 12 nucleotides match TRBD1. Germline V gives CDR1 MNHEY, CDR2 SVGEGT. V trimming: 2 bases; J trimming: 8 bases; junction bases outside the gene matches: 9. The CDR3 is 16 residues long. In DNA form, the CDR3 reads TGTGCCAGCAGTTACGAACCGGGACAGGGGGCTGGAGGCTACACCTTC. Its protein product is CASSYEPGQGAGGYTF.

CDR3 nucleotide sequence: TGTGCCACCAGTGATCCGCACAGGGGGCAATCCACAGATACGCAGTATTTT. Translating it yields CATSDPHRGQSTDTQYF. The chain carries TRBV24-1 and TRBJ2-3, with TRBD1 matching over 9 bases. The germline V gene has CDR1 KGHDR and CDR2 SFDVKD. CDR3 length: 17 residues. V dropped 3 bases and J dropped 2; count of bases not matched to a gene: 8.

The J gene is TRBJ2-5, the V gene TRBV6-1; D is possibly TRBD2 (5 bases). This CDR3 spans 13 amino acids. CDR1 and CDR2 from the germline V gene are MNHNS and SASEGT. The V gene lost 2 bases and the J gene lost 5 bases, with 9 bases spanning the gap. The CDR3 sequence is CASSEISGETQYF. The CDR3 coding sequence is TGTGCCAGCAGTGAAATCTCGGGGGAGACCCAGTACTTC.

This clonotype has at least ten counts. V is TRBV15 and J is TRBJ2-3, with 11 nucleotides matching TRBD2. Per germline, CDR1 LNHNV and CDR2 YYDKDF (reference sequence). Trimming removed 5 bases from V and 9 bases from J; junction bases left unmatched: 13. CDR3 length: 16 amino acids. The chain's CDR3 is CATSERLAGRLQTQYF. CDR3 DNA: TGTGCCACCAGCGAACGACTAGCGGGGCGTCTCCAAACGCAGTATTTT.

This clonotype occurred many times. The rearrangement uses TRBV2 and TRBJ2-1; D unresolved. The CDR3 totals 15 residues. Trimming took 2 bases from V and 7 from J, leaving 15 bases between them. Germline-derived CDR1 and CDR2 are SNHLY and FYNNEI. DNA of the CDR3: TGTGCCAGCAGTGAATTACGTATTCCTAGGAATGAGCAGTTCTTC. The encoded protein is CASSELRIPRNEQFF.

V gene TRBV5-1 combines with J gene TRBJ2-7; TRBD2 agrees at 8 bases. CDR1 and CDR2 from the germline V gene are SGHRS and YFSETQ. CDR3 size: 15 residues. Trimming at V came to 0 bases and at J to 4 bases, leaving 6 bases not matched to a gene. DNA of the CDR3: TGCGCCAGCAGCTTGGCGGGGGGGGTAGGGTACGAGCAGTACTTC. Amino acid sequence: CASSLAGGVGYEQYF.

V gene TRBV4-3 combines with J gene TRBJ2-3; either TRBD1 or TRBD2 may supply D (5 bases each). Trimming shortened V by 0 bases and J by 2 bases, and 15 bases separated the two germline ends. This CDR3 comprises 17 residues. CDR1 is LGHNA, CDR2 YSLEER, per germline. The CDR3 DNA reads TGCGCCAGCAGCCAAGATCACGCAGGGACCTACACAGATACGCAGTATTTT. As protein: CASSQDHAGTYTDTQYF.

The gene calls are TRBV20-1 and TRBJ2-1; 11 bases are shared with TRBD2. Germline values: CDR1 DFQATT, CDR2 SNEGSKA (reference sequence). J was trimmed by 9 bases and V by 4 bases; bases with no gene match: 8. This CDR3 contains 14 residues. The CDR3: CSANLAGGPIEQFF. CDR3 DNA: TGCAGTGCTAACTTAGCGGGAGGGCCTATTGAGCAGTTCTTC.

Only a few counts were recorded for this clonotype. This chain's CDR3 is CASSLGPPGTEAFF. CDR3 bases: TGCGCCAGCAGCTTGGGTCCCCCGGGCACTGAAGCTTTCTTT. The V call is TRBV5-1, the J call TRBJ1-1; unclear D gene. Germline values: CDR1 SGHRS, CDR2 YFSETQ. CDR3 length: 14 amino acids. V lost 0 bases and J 4 bases, leaving 10 bases between the germline ends.

The V call is TRBV6-2 or TRBV6-3, the J call TRBJ2-1; 10 bases line up with TRBD2. The V segment lost 6 bases and the J segment 5 bases; nucleotides outside the gene matches: 4. CDR1 MNHEY and CDR2 SVGEGT come from the germline V gene. The CDR3 has 14 residues. As DNA, the CDR3 is TGTGCCAGCAGATCTAGCGGGGGAAACAATGAGCAGTTCTTC. Its protein is CASRSSGGNNEQFF.

This chain uses TRBV20-1 with TRBJ2-7; 7 nucleotides agree with TRBD2. V lost 3 bases to trimming and J lost 5 bases; unmatched junction nucleotides: 7. Germline V gene lookup returns CDR1 DFQATT and CDR2 SNEGSKA (reference sequence). CDR3 length: 13 amino acids. DNA for the CDR3: TGCAGTGCTAGCCGGGAGGCCCCCAACGAGCAGTACTTC. It yields the protein CSASREAPNEQYF.

This clonotype was detected a few times. This chain connects TRBV5-1 to TRBJ1-2; D gene uncertain. CDR1 and CDR2 from the germline V gene are SGHRS and YFSETQ. Trimming left V 3 bases short and J 5 bases short, with 8 bases between. This CDR3 has 12 residues. CDR3 DNA: TGCGCCAGCAGCTCTCAGGATTATGGCTACACCTTC. Its translation: CASSSQDYGYTF.

This clonotype was detected many times. The gene calls are TRBV6-2 or TRBV6-3 and TRBJ2-7; a weak D match, TRBD1 (6 bases). V lost 3 bases to trimming and J lost 7 bases, with 16 bases between them. Germline assignment: CDR1 MNHEY and CDR2 SVGEGT. This CDR3 comprises 14 residues. CDR3 amino acids: CASSYLGQSEEQYF. CDR3 nucleotides: TGTGCCAGCAGTTATCTAGGACAGTCCGAAGAGCAGTACTTC.

This clonotype was recorded many times. The chain combines TRBV5-6 with TRBJ2-5; D call uncertain. Germline CDR1 SGHDT, CDR2 YYEEEE. This CDR3 has 13 amino acids. Trimming removed 2 bases from V and 6 bases from J, with 11 bases in between. CDR3: CASSFTTSKTQYF. CDR3 nucleotide sequence: TGTGCCAGCAGCTTCACCACCTCGAAGACCCAGTACTTC.

This clonotype showed up just a few times. V usage is TRBV5-1 and J usage is TRBJ2-7; D perhaps matches TRBD2 (5 bases). Trimming cost V 0 bases and J 2 bases, with 12 bases left between them. The germline V gene has CDR1 SGHRS and CDR2 YFSETQ. The CDR3 extends over 15 amino acids. The CDR3 is CASSLERKEAYEQYF. The CDR3 bases are TGCGCCAGCAGCTTGGAGCGAAAGGAGGCCTACGAGCAGTACTTC.

This CDR3 is CASSLQTGANSPLHF. For the CDR3, the DNA is TGTGCCAGCAGTCTCCAGACAGGGGCGAATTCACCCCTCCACTTT. The J gene is TRBJ1-6, the V gene TRBV27; 8 bases match TRBD1. This CDR3 contains 15 residues. The V segment lost 5 bases and the J segment 7 bases; nucleotides outside the gene matches: 7. Germline CDR1 is MNHEY and CDR2 is SMNVEV (reference sequence).

This clonotype was observed many times. One end of the junction fails to match germline, which may point to a read error. V usage is TRBV12-3 or TRBV12-4 and J usage is TRBJ2-2; D remains ambiguous. The CDR3 covers 13 residues. CDR3 in amino acids: CAGSQANAGELFF. DNA of the CDR3: TGTGCCGGATCGCAGGCGAACGCCGGGGAGCTGTTTTTT.

The chain is built from TRBV11-2 and TRBJ2-3; D is perhaps TRBD1 (6 bases). Germline CDR1 and CDR2: SGHAT and FQNNGV. Trimming left V 5 bases short and J 2 bases short, with 11 bases between. The CDR3 runs 14 residues. The DNA for the CDR3 is TGTGCCAGCAGCCTTCGACAGGTCACAGATACGCAGTATTTT. As protein: CASSLRQVTDTQYF.

This clonotype has only a few counts. The chain joins TRBV7-9 to TRBJ2-3, with 8 bases that match TRBD2. The CDR3 length is 15 residues. V dropped 5 bases and J dropped 2; count of bases not matched to a gene: 6. The germline V gene encodes CDR1 SEHNR and CDR2 FQNEAQ (reference sequence). The CDR3 region has the DNA TGTGCCAGCAGCGAGGGGACTAGTTCCACAGATACGCAGTATTTT. Protein sequence: CASSEGTSSTDTQYF.

The chain carries TRBV9 and TRBJ2-3, with D perhaps TRBD2 (5 bases). CDR1 SGDLS and CDR2 YYNGEE come from the germline V gene. The CDR3 consists of 14 residues. V was trimmed by 4 bases and J by 0 bases, leaving 9 bases between them. The DNA for the CDR3 is TGTGCCAGCAGCAAGAGGGTTAGCACAGATACGCAGTATTTT. Translated, it gives CASSKRVSTDTQYF.

This clonotype was seen more than once but under ten times. This sequence joins TRBV12-3 or TRBV12-4 and TRBJ1-4, with D tentatively TRBD1 (5 bases). This CDR3 has 14 amino acids. The V gene lost 2 bases and the J gene lost 5 bases, with 9 bases spanning the gap. CDR3 bases: TGTGCCAGCAGTTTACACGCAGGGAATGAAAAACTGTTTTTT. It translates to CASSLHAGNEKLFF.